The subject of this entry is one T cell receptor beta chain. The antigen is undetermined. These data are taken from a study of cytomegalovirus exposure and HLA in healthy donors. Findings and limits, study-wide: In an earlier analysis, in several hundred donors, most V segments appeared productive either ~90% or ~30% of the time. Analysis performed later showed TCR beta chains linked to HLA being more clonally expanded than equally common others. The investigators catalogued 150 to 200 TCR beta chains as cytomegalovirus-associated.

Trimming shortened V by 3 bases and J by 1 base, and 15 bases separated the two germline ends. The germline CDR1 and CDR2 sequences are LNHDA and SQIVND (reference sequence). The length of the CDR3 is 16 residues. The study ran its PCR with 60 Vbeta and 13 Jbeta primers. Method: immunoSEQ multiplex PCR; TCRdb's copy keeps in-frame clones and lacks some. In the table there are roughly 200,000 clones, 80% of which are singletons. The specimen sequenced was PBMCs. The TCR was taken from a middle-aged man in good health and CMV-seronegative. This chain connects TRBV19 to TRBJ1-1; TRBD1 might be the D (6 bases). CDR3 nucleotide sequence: TGTGCCAGTAGTATGGCCCCACAGGGACGGAACACTGAAGCTTTCTTT. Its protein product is CASSMAPQGRNTEAFF.